One and the same sample provided the 17 T cell receptor beta chains below, sequenced in a study of regulatory T cells in long-lasting Graves disease. Indicated time point: persistent/refractory GD, antithyroid drugs over 5 years with positive TRAb. TCR sequences were obtained from RNA taken from PBMCs. Arm-PCR of CDR3 regions and iRepertoire HTBI primers were used to build TCR beta libraries. TCRdb ran MiXCR on the multiplex PCR reads and lists one entry per CDR3 protein. The table records 450,000 or so distinct CDR3 sequences, 22% of them present only once. Specimen: peripheral blood mononuclear cells (PBMCs), collected when the disease was refractory, from a patient treated with antithyroid drugs. These receptors were taken from a female donor with Graves disease.

CDR3 sequence (DNA): TGCAGCGTTCGCCTCGGCGGAAGCACAGATACGCAGTATTTT. This sequence encodes CSVRLGGSTDTQYF. The V call is TRBV29-1, the J call TRBJ2-3; D gene ambiguous. Germline lookup yields CDR1 SQVTM and CDR2 ANQGSEA. V gave up 5 bases and J gave up 0 bases, with 12 bases separating them. This CDR3 contains 14 residues.

This clonotype was detected only a few times. V gene TRBV3-1 combines with J gene TRBJ2-7, with a weak D call TRBD2 (5 bases). This CDR3 comprises 16 residues. CDR1 is LGHDT and CDR2 is YNNKEL in the germline V gene (reference sequence). V lost 1 base and J 2 bases, leaving 15 bases between the germline ends. CDR3 sequence reads: CASSQGPGSSTYEQYF. CDR3 coding DNA: TGTGCCAGCAGCCAAGGTCCGGGATCGAGCACCTACGAGCAGTACTTC.

This clonotype has ten or more counts. The chain recombines TRBV20-1 with TRBJ2-5; D is possibly TRBD2 (5 bases). V lost 6 bases, J lost 0 bases, and 11 bases lay in between. Looked up from germline, CDR1 is DFQATT and CDR2 is SNEGSKA (reference sequence). The CDR3 has 13 amino acids. The DNA for the CDR3 is TGCAGTGCGGCCGCCGGGAACCAAGAGACCCAGTACTTC. This sequence encodes CSAAAGNQETQYF.

This clonotype has only one observation. CDR3: CASSPRDTGEQYF. The CDR3 DNA reads as TGTGCCAGCTCACCAAGGGACACCGGCGAGCAGTACTTC. This chain links TRBV18 with TRBJ2-7; the D gene is possibly TRBD1 (6 bases). Trimming pared 2 bases from V and 6 bases from J, leaving 11 bases between. This CDR3 is 13 amino acids long. Germline V gives CDR1 KGHSH, CDR2 LQKENI.

This clonotype showed up just a few times. V is TRBV10-3 and J is TRBJ2-2; tentative D call: TRBD2 (6 bases). The germline V gene has CDR1 ENHRY and CDR2 SYGVKD. The CDR3 covers 14 residues. V lost 6 bases and J lost 5, with 13 bases in between. The CDR3 nucleotides are TGTGCCATCAGGGAGGGGCCAGGGACCGGGGAGCTGTTTTTT. This translates into CAIREGPGTGELFF.

This clonotype was detected only a few times. The CDR3 DNA sequence: TGTGCCAGCAGCGAGCCTCAGGGGCTAGCCTACGAGCAGTACTTC. This sequence encodes CASSEPQGLAYEQYF. The J gene is TRBJ2-7, the V gene TRBV9, with TRBD1 as a possible D gene (6 bases). Trimming removed 3 bases at V and 2 bases at J, with 15 bases between. The germline CDR1 and CDR2 sequences are SGDLS and YYNGEE. This CDR3 has 15 amino acids.

The chain links TRBV7-9 to TRBJ1-1; the D gene is possibly TRBD1 (6 bases). This CDR3 is 17 amino acids long. Germline CDR1 is SEHNR and CDR2 is FQNEAQ (reference sequence). Trimming shortened V by 7 bases and J by 1 base, and 22 bases separated the two germline ends. The CDR3 is CASIQGGWGPGNTEAFF. The CDR3 region has the DNA TGTGCCAGCATCCAAGGCGGGTGGGGGCCTGGGAACACTGAAGCTTTCTTT.

This clonotype was observed a handful of times. The chain employs TRBV4-3 and TRBJ1-5; tentatively, D is TRBD1 (5 bases). The CDR3 has 15 residues. V gave up 5 bases and J gave up 0 bases, with 11 bases separating them. The V gene's germline CDR1 is LGHNA and CDR2 YSLEER. CDR3 sequence reads: CASSTTVNSNQPQHF. The CDR3 DNA sequence: TGCGCCAGCAGCACGACAGTCAATAGCAATCAGCCCCAGCATTTT.

Turning to this clonotype: Since no conserved phenylalanine or tryptophan closes the CDR3, a read error is the likely cause. The rearrangement joins TRBV3-1 to TRBJ1-1; 9 bases are a match to TRBD1. CDR1 is LGHDT, CDR2 YNNKEL, per germline (reference sequence). CDR3 length equals 13 residues. Unmatched junction bases numbered 8, after V lost 5 bases and J lost 10 bases. CDR3 DNA: TGTGCCAGCAGCTCCCGGACAGGGGAAAGAGCTTTCTTA. Translating gives CASSSRTGERAFL.

The rearrangement links TRBV9 to TRBJ2-5, with D perhaps matching TRBD1 (6 bases). Trimming took 0 bases from V and 5 from J, leaving 11 bases between them. Germline CDR1 reads SGDLS; CDR2 reads YYNGEE. CDR3 size: 14 residues. This CDR3 is CASSVASGVETQYF. The CDR3 DNA follows: TGTGCCAGCAGCGTAGCTTCAGGGGTGGAGACCCAGTACTTC.

The V gene is TRBV12-5, the J gene TRBJ2-2; TRBD1 matches at 8 bases. V was clipped by 4 bases and J by 7 bases; unmatched bases: 8. The CDR3 extends over 15 amino acids. Per germline, CDR1 LGHNT and CDR2 FRNRAP. The CDR3 loop reads CASGSDRVRGGELFF. The CDR3 coding sequence is TGTGCTAGTGGTTCGGACAGGGTAAGGGGCGGGGAGCTGTTTTTT.

The gene calls are TRBV7-2 and TRBJ1-2, with 9 bases matching TRBD1. J gave up 4 bases and V 11 bases, and 11 bases lay outside the gene matches. In germline, CDR1 is SGHTA, CDR2 FQGNSA. There are 14 residues in the CDR3. The CDR3 here is CACSGTGLSYGYTF. Written as DNA, the CDR3 is TGTGCCTGTTCCGGGACAGGGCTTTCCTATGGCTACACCTTC.

The chain joins TRBV7-2 to TRBJ1-3; 7 bases match TRBD1. This CDR3 is 14 amino acids long. CDR1 SGHTA and CDR2 FQGNSA come from the germline V gene. After removal of 5 bases from V and 4 bases from J, the junction contained 5 bases not matched to a gene. The CDR3 loop reads CASSRDSVGNTIYF. DNA of the CDR3: TGTGCCAGCAGCCGGGACAGTGTGGGAAACACCATATATTTT.

In this sample, this clonotype turned up a few times. The chain uses TRBV24-1 and TRBJ2-1, with 7 bases aligning to TRBD1. This CDR3 is 15 amino acids long. Germline CDR1 and CDR2: KGHDR and SFDVKD. V trimming: 7 bases; J trimming: 6 bases; junction bases outside the gene matches: 11. The CDR3 loop is CATSLPGQPRNEQFF. The CDR3 DNA sequence: TGTGCCACCAGCCTTCCGGGACAGCCTCGCAATGAGCAGTTCTTC.

This clonotype turned up a few times. The gene calls are TRBV29-1 and TRBJ1-4, with TRBD1 identical over 10 bases. V lost 6 bases and J lost 0; bases outside the gene matches: 1. The CDR3 contains 14 residues. Looked up from germline, CDR1 is SQVTM and CDR2 is ANQGSEA. Here the CDR3 DNA reads TGCAGCGTGGGACAGGGGCCAACTAATGAAAAACTGTTTTTT. Its translation: CSVGQGPTNEKLFF.

This clonotype was counted ten times or more. The chain links TRBV15 to TRBJ2-7; TRBD2 agrees at 10 bases. V was clipped by 0 bases and J by 6 bases; unmatched bases: 8. This CDR3 comprises 16 residues. In germline, CDR1 is LNHNV, CDR2 YYDKDF (reference sequence). The CDR3: CATSRDPSSGRFEQYF. The CDR3 DNA follows: TGTGCCACCAGCAGAGATCCGTCTAGCGGGAGATTCGAGCAGTACTTC.

This clonotype was seen ten or more times. The V and J genes are TRBV7-9 and TRBJ2-7; D perhaps matches TRBD2 (6 bases). Trimming took 4 bases from V and 3 from J, leaving 10 bases between them. The CDR3 runs 13 residues. Germline CDR1 SEHNR, CDR2 FQNEAQ (reference sequence). The CDR3 reads CASSSGAGYEQYF. The CDR3 bases are TGTGCCAGCAGCTCGGGAGCGGGCTACGAGCAGTACTTC.